The sample holds one count of the clone carrying this T cell receptor beta chain. The sample is drawn from a study of T cell changes during pregnancy in multiple sclerosis. Here immunoSEQ multiplex PCR was the method, and the copy in TCRdb shows in-frame clones only, minus some. Among tens of thousands of clones listed, about 90% were seen once. The CDR3 sequence is 15 residues long. The junction had 4 bases not matched to a gene; V was cut back by 0 bases and J by 2 bases. Germline V gene lookup returns CDR1 SGHKS and CDR2 YYEKEE (reference sequence). This material consisted of PBMCs, taken in the first trimester of pregnancy. The receptor's source is a female donor in good health, serving as a control in a pregnancy study. Some clones in this sample may be carry-over from other donors' samples. V gene TRBV5-5 combines with J gene TRBJ2-7; 8 nucleotides agree with TRBD2. In DNA form, the CDR3 reads TGTGCCAGCAGCTTGGAGCGGGGGCCCCCCTACGAGCAGTACTTC. Translating gives CASSLERGPPYEQYF.